What follows are 17 T cell receptor beta chains derived from one specimen sequenced in a study of blood T cell repertoires in COVID-19. The assay was immunoSEQ multiplex PCR, and TCRdb's table has in-frame clones only and misses some. The sample lists about 97,000 clones, about 90% occurring once. The material sequenced was peripheral blood. Source of these receptors: a man younger than 35 with acute or convalescent COVID-19.

The chain uses TRBV19 and TRBJ1-3, with TRBD1 identical over 12 bases. The V gene's germline CDR1 is LNHDA and CDR2 SQIVND (reference sequence). The CDR3 has 17 amino acids. Unmatched junction bases numbered 6, after V lost 4 bases and J lost 2 bases. The CDR3 protein is CASSTPGQGAPGNTIYF. The CDR3 DNA is TGTGCCAGTAGTACCCCGGGACAGGGGGCGCCTGGAAACACCATATATTTT.

This clone was detected only once. The rearrangement links TRBV4-1 to TRBJ1-4; D might be TRBD1 (6 bases). CDR1 and CDR2 (germline): MGHRA, YSYEKL. The ends were cut back, 4 bases at V and 2 bases at J, with 23 bases in the middle. CDR3 length equals 19 residues. The CDR3 coding sequence is TGCGCCAGCAGCCGCTCAAGGGGGAGGGAAGGGAGGACTAATGAAAAACTGTTTTTT. Translation gives CASSRSRGREGRTNEKLFF.

This rearrangement joins TRBV6-4 to TRBJ2-3; D may be TRBD2 (6 bases). The length of the CDR3 is 15 residues. Germline lookup yields CDR1 MRHNA and CDR2 SNTAGT. The V and J ends lost 10 bases and 0 bases respectively, with 17 bases between them. CDR3 sequence reads: CATRRGSGSTDTQYF. CDR3 DNA: TGTGCCACAAGAAGGGGAAGCGGGAGCACAGATACGCAGTATTTT.

In nucleotides, the CDR3 is TGTGCCACCAGTGATTCCTTAGGGGTCCAAGATCAGCCCCAGCATTTT. Its protein is CATSDSLGVQDQPQHF. The chain is built from TRBV24-1 and TRBJ1-5; D is possibly TRBD1 (5 bases). CDR1 and CDR2 (germline): KGHDR, SFDVKD. V lost 2 bases to trimming and J lost 5 bases, with 15 bases between them. This CDR3 has 16 residues.

The rearrangement uses TRBV18 and TRBJ1-2; TRBD1 might be the D (5 bases). Germline CDR1 KGHSH, CDR2 LQKENI. The CDR3 covers 14 residues. The V end lost 5 bases, the J end lost 8 bases, and 18 bases lay between the germline ends. DNA of the CDR3: TGTGCCAGCTCATTCTATGGGACTGAGGGAGGCTACACCTTC. It yields the protein CASSFYGTEGGYTF. Based on the CDR3 plus reference TRBV18 and TRBJ1-2, the full variable domain is NAGVMQNPRHLVRRRGQEARLRCSPMKGHSHVYWYRQLPEEGLKFMVYLQKENIIDESGMPKERFSAEFPKEGPSILRIQQVVRGDSAAYFCASSFYGTEGGYTFGSGTRLTVV.

V and J are TRBV5-4 and TRBJ2-5, with TRBD2 matching over 7 bases. The CDR3 length is 14 residues. J lost 1 base, V lost 4 bases, and 4 bases had no gene match. Germline CDR1 and CDR2: SGHNT and YYREEE (reference sequence). The DNA of the CDR3 is TGTGCCAGCAGCATGCGGGGGAGCCAAGAGACCCAGTACTTC. Translation: CASSMRGSQETQYF.

V usage is TRBV27 and J usage is TRBJ1-6; D gene uncertain. V was shortened by 3 bases and J by 14 bases, with 8 bases between the two germline ends. Germline V gene sequence: CDR1 MNHEY, CDR2 SMNVEV (reference sequence). The CDR3 spans 11 residues. CDR3 loop: CASSFAGSLHF. The CDR3, as DNA: TGTGCCAGCAGTTTCGCAGGTTCCCTCCACTTT.

The sample holds one count of this clone. The chain couples TRBV14 to TRBJ2-1; 9 nucleotides match TRBD2. With V trimmed by 4 bases and J by 6 bases, 10 bases remained unmatched. Germline CDR1 reads SGHDN; CDR2 reads FVKESK. The CDR3 totals 16 residues. CDR3 amino acids: CASSPYAGGSSNEQFF. The CDR3, as DNA: TGTGCCAGCAGCCCCTATGCGGGAGGGAGCAGCAATGAGCAGTTCTTC. Based on the CDR3 plus reference TRBV14 and TRBJ2-1, the full variable domain is EAGVTQFPSHSVIEKGQTVTLRCDPISGHDNLYWYRRVMGKEIKFLLHFVKESKQDESGMPNNRFLAERTGGTYSTLKVQPAELEDSGVYFCASSPYAGGSSNEQFFGPGTRLTVL.

The CDR3, as DNA: TGTGCCAGCACACCTCTTCGCGGGAACACTGAAGCTTTCTTT. Protein product: CASTPLRGNTEAFF. The chain employs TRBV25-1 and TRBJ1-1; D is unclear. The CDR3 covers 14 residues. Germline lookup yields CDR1 MGHDK and CDR2 SYGVNS. Trimming left V 7 bases short and J 1 base short, with 13 bases between.

This chain uses TRBV6-5 with TRBJ1-1; possibly TRBD1 for D (5 bases). CDR3 length: 15 residues. The V gene's germline CDR1 is MNHEY and CDR2 SVGAGI. The V end was cut by 6 bases, the J end by 1 base, with 15 bases between. This chain's CDR3 is CASSHWAGKNTEAFF. In nucleotides, the CDR3 is TGTGCCAGCAGCCACTGGGCAGGGAAGAACACTGAAGCTTTCTTT.

The V call is TRBV19, the J call TRBJ1-5; the D gene is possibly TRBD1 (6 bases). The CDR3 is 14 amino acids. V gave up 5 bases and J gave up 7 bases, with 15 bases separating them. CDR1 and CDR2 (germline): LNHDA, SQIVND (reference sequence). The CDR3 loop reads CASSQGGPTQPQHF. CDR3 nucleotides: TGTGCCAGTAGTCAAGGGGGTCCCACCCAGCCCCAGCATTTT.

The V call is TRBV5-1, the J call TRBJ2-2; TRBD1 is a possible D gene (5 bases). The CDR3 length is 16 residues. With 2 bases removed from V and 0 bases from J, the gap between germline ends came to 11 bases. Germline V lookup: CDR1 SGHRS, CDR2 YFSETQ. The CDR3 DNA sequence: TGCGCCAGCAGCTTAGGACAACACGCGAACACCGGGGAGCTGTTTTTT. Translation gives CASSLGQHANTGELFF.

CDR3 sequence (DNA): TGCGCCAGCAGCCAAGAATGGGGCACCGCGAACACCGGGGAGCTGTTTTTT. It encodes CASSQEWGTANTGELFF. V and J are TRBV4-1 and TRBJ2-2; possible D gene TRBD1, 5 bases. This CDR3 comprises 17 residues. CDR1 MGHRA and CDR2 YSYEKL come from the germline V gene. V lost 0 bases and J lost 0, with 11 bases in between.

V usage is TRBV6-6 and J usage is TRBJ1-5; no firm D call. The CDR3 is 15 residues long. CDR1 is MNHNY and CDR2 is SVGAGI in the germline V gene (reference sequence). The ends were cut back, 7 bases at V and 1 base at J, with 14 bases in the middle. CDR3 residues: CASKYGTASNQPQHF. CDR3 bases: TGTGCCAGCAAGTACGGTACAGCAAGCAATCAGCCCCAGCATTTT.

V and J are TRBV19 and TRBJ1-1; D gene ambiguous. Germline V gives CDR1 LNHDA, CDR2 SQIVND (reference sequence). The CDR3 covers 15 residues. Trimming removed 4 bases at V and 10 bases at J, with 22 bases between. The CDR3 DNA reads as TGTGCCAGTAGTAGGCCCGACGAAAGTTTTGAGGGAGCTTTCTTT. Its translation is CASSRPDESFEGAFF.

This clone appeared a single time. The V and J genes are TRBV27 and TRBJ1-1; maybe TRBD1 (6 bases). V lost 6 bases to trimming and J lost 3 bases, with 17 bases between them. Per the germline V gene, CDR1 is MNHEY and CDR2 is SMNVEV (reference sequence). The CDR3 length is 15 residues. The CDR3 bases are TGTGCCAGCAGCCGACTCGCCGGACAGTACACTGAAGCTTTCTTT. This gives the protein CASSRLAGQYTEAFF.

This clone was counted once. The CDR3 sequence: CASSPRTGGSDSPLHF. DNA of the CDR3: TGTGCCAGCAGTCCAAGGACAGGGGGTTCGGATTCACCCCTCCACTTT. The chain employs TRBV5-8 and TRBJ1-6; 10 bases map to TRBD1. The germline gives CDR1 SGHTS, CDR2 YDEGEE. Trimming at V came to 5 bases and at J to 8 bases, leaving 10 bases not matched to a gene. This CDR3 has 16 residues. The variable domain in full, with the rest retrieved from reference TRBV5-8 and TRBJ1-6, is EAGVTQSPTHLIKTRGQQATLRCSPISGHTSVYWYQQALGLGLQFLLWYDEGEERNRGNFPPRFSGRQFPNYSSELNVNALELEDSALYLCASSPRTGGSDSPLHFGNGTRLTVT.